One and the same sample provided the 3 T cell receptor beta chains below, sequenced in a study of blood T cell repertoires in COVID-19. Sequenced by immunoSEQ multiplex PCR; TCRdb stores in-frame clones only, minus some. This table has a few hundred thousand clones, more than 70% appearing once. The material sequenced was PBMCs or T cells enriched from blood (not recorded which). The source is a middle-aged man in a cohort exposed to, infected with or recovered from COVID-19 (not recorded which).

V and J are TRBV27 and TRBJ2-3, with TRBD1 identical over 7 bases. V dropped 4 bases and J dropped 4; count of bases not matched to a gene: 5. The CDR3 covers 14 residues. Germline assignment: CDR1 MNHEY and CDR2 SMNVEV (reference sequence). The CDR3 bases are TGTGCCAGCAGTTCGACAGGGCGCGCAGATACGCAGTATTTT. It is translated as CASSSTGRADTQYF.

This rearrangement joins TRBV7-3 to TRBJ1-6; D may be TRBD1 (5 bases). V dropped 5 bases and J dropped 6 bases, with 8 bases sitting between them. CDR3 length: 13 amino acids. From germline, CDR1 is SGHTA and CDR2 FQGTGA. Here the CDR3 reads CASSKTVNSPLHF. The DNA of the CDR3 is TGTGCCAGCAGCAAGACAGTTAATTCACCCCTCCACTTT.

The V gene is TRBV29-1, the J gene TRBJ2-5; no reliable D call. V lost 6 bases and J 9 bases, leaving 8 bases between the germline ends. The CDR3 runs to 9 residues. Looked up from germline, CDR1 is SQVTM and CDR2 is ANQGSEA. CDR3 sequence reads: CSVNRAQYF. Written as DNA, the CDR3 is TGCAGCGTAAACCGGGCCCAGTACTTC.